The 7 T cell receptor beta chains presented below share a single source sample, sequenced in a study of patients and donors after allogeneic stem cell transplantation. From the RT-PCR reads, TCRdb called clonotypes with MiXCR, one entry per CDR3 protein. This sample has some 960,000 distinct CDR3 sequences, with roughly 18% found just once. Sequenced input: blood, either unsorted or a sorted T cell fraction (not recorded which). Source of these receptors: a human donor who was either an allogeneic HSCT recipient or a stem cell or donor lymphocyte infusion donor (not recorded which). It is not recorded whose cells these are; they may come from a transplant donor.

This clonotype was detected only a few times. The chain combines TRBV4-3 with TRBJ2-1; TRBD2 agrees at 7 bases. The CDR3 contains 18 residues. Per germline, CDR1 LGHNA and CDR2 YSLEER. V trimming: 0 bases; J trimming: 0 bases; junction bases outside the gene matches: 8. The CDR3 sequence is CASSQDLSGASSYNEQFF. The CDR3 region has the DNA TGCGCCAGCAGCCAAGATCTAAGCGGGGCAAGCTCCTACAATGAGCAGTTCTTC.

This clonotype was recorded a few times. The chain links TRBV20-1 to TRBJ2-3; 7 positions match TRBD2. This CDR3 spans 14 amino acids. Trimming removed 3 bases from V and 2 bases from J; junction bases left unmatched: 5. Germline CDR1 reads DFQATT; CDR2 reads SNEGSKA (reference sequence). DNA of the CDR3: TGCAGTGCTAGGGCGGGAGAGTCCACAGATACGCAGTATTTT. It is translated as CSARAGESTDTQYF.

This clonotype was seen more than once but under ten times. The gene calls are TRBV6-5 and TRBJ1-6, with D possibly matching TRBD1 (5 bases). CDR3 length equals 15 residues. Germline V CDR1 and CDR2: MNHEY, SVGAGI. V lost 0 bases, J lost 7 bases, and 10 bases lay in between. In DNA form, the CDR3 reads TGTGCCAGCAGTTACTCGAAGACAGTCAATTCACCCCTCCACTTT. Amino acid sequence: CASSYSKTVNSPLHF.

This clonotype was observed a few times. The CDR3 coding sequence is TGCGCCAGCCGAGACACACCGAGCGAGCAGTACTTC. Protein product: CASRDTPSEQYF. The chain links TRBV5-1 to TRBJ2-7; unclear D gene. V gave up 7 bases and J gave up 6 bases, with 14 bases separating them. The CDR3 contains 12 residues. CDR1 and CDR2 (germline): SGHRS, YFSETQ.

This clonotype has at least ten counts. At one of its ends the junction is not consistent with the germline gene, which may arise from a read error. V is TRBV5-1 and J is TRBJ2-2; D is undetermined. From germline, CDR1 is SGHRS and CDR2 YFSETQ. The length of the CDR3 is 11 residues. Here the CDR3 DNA reads TGTGCCAGCAGTTCGGCCGGGGAGCTGTTTTTT. Translated: CASSSAGELFF.

CDR3 in amino acids: CASSQGQKHQPQHF. CDR3 sequence (DNA): TGTGCCAGCAGCCAGGGACAGAAGCATCAGCCCCAGCATTTT. The chain recombines TRBV14 with TRBJ1-5; 7 nucleotides match TRBD1. The CDR3 length is 14 residues. Germline CDR1 reads SGHDN; CDR2 reads FVKESK. V shed 3 bases, J shed 5 bases, and the junction held 4 bases outside the gene matches. Variable domain in full (rest from reference TRBV14 and TRBJ1-5): EAGVTQFPSHSVIEKGQTVTLRCDPISGHDNLYWYRRVMGKEIKFLLHFVKESKQDESGMPNNRFLAERTGGTYSTLKVQPAELEDSGVYFCASSQGQKHQPQHFGDGTRLSIL.

The J gene is TRBJ2-7, the V gene TRBV20-1; no firm D call. CDR3 length: 14 amino acids. Trimming took 0 bases from V and 2 from J, leaving 11 bases between them. Germline loops: CDR1 DFQATT, CDR2 SNEGSKA (reference sequence). The CDR3: CSARDVGGTYEQYF. The CDR3 bases are TGCAGTGCTAGAGACGTGGGTGGAACCTACGAGCAGTACTTC.